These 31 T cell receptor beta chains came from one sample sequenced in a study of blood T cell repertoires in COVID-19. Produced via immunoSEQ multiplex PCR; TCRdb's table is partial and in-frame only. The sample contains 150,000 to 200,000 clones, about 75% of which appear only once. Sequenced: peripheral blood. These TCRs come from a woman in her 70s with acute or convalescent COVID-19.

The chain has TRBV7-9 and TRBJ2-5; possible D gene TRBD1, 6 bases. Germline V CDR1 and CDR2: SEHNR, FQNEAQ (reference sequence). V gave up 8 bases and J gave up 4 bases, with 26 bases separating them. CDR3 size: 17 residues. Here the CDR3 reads CASYDPRAGVVSETQYF. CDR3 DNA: TGTGCCAGCTACGACCCCCGAGCAGGGGTGGTTTCAGAGACCCAGTACTTC. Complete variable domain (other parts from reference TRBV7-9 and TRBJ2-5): DTGVSQNPRHKITKRGQNVTFRCDPISEHNRLYWYRQTLGQGPEFLTYFQNEAQLEKSRLLSDRFSAERPKGSFSTLEIQRTEQGDSAMYLCASYDPRAGVVSETQYFGPGTRLLVL.

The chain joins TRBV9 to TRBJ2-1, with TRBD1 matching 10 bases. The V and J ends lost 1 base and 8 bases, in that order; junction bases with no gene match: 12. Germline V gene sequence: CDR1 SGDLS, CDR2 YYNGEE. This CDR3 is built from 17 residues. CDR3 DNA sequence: TGTGCCAGCAGCGTAAGACAGGGGGCATTATTGCGGGATGAGCAGTTCTTC. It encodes CASSVRQGALLRDEQFF.

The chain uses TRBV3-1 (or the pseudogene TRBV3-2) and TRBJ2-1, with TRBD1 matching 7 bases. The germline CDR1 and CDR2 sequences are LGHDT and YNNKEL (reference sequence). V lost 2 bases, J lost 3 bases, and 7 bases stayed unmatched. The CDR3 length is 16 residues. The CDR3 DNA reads TGTGCCAGCAGCCAAACGGGACAGATAGGCTACAATGAGCAGTTCTTC. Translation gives CASSQTGQIGYNEQFF.

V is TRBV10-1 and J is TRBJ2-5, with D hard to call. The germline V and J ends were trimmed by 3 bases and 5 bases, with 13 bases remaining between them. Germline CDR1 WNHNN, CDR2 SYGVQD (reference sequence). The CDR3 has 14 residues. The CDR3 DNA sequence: TGCGCCAGCAGTGATACGGTAAACCGGGAGACCCAGTACTTC. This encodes CASSDTVNRETQYF.

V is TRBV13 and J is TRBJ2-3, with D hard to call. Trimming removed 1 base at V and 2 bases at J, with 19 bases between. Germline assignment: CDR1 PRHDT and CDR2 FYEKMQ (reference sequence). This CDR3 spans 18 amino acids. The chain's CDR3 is CASSLAYQVLKITDTQYF. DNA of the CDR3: TGTGCCAGCAGCTTAGCTTACCAGGTCCTAAAAATCACAGATACGCAGTATTTT.

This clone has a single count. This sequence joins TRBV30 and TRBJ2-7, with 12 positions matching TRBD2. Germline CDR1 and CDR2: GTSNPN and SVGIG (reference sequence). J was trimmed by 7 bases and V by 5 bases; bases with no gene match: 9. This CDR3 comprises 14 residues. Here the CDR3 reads CAWGLAGTIGEQYF. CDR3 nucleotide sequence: TGTGCCTGGGGACTAGCGGGAACAATTGGAGAGCAGTACTTC.

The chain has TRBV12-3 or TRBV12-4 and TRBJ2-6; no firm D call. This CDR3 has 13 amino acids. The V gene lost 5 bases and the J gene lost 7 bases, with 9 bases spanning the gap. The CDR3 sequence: CASSLYIANVLTF. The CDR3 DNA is TGTGCCAGCAGTCTCTATATAGCCAACGTCCTGACTTTC.

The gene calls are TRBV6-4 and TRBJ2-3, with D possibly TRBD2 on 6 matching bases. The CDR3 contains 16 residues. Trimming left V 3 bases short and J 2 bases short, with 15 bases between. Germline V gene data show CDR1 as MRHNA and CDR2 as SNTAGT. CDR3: CASSESPGLLTDTQYF. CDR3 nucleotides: TGTGCCAGCAGTGAATCCCCGGGACTCCTCACAGATACGCAGTATTTT.

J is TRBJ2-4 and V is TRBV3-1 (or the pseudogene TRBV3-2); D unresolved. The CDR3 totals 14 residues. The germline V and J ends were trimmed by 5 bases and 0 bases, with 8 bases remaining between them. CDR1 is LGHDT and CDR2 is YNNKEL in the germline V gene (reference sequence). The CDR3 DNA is TGTGCCAGCAGCTCACTTCTAGCCAAAAACATTCAGTACTTC. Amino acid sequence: CASSSLLAKNIQYF.

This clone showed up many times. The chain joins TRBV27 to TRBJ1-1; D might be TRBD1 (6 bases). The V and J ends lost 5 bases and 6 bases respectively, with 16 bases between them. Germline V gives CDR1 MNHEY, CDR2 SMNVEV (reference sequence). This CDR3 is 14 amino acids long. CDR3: CASSPSGRGSEAFF. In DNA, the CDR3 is TGTGCCAGCAGTCCCAGTGGCAGGGGATCTGAAGCTTTCTTT.

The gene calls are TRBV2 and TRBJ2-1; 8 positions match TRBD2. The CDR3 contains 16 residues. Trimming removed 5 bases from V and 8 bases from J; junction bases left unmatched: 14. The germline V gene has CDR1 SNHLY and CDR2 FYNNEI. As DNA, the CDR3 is TGTGCCAGCAGTTCCTTCGGGAGGGCCGCTGGGGATGAGCAGTTCTTC. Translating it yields CASSSFGRAAGDEQFF.

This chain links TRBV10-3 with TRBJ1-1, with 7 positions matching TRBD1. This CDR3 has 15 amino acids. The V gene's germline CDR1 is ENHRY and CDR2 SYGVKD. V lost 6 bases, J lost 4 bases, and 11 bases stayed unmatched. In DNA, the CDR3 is TGTGCCATCAGCGATCGACAGGGCGAGAGCACTGAAGCTTTCTTT. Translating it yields CAISDRQGESTEAFF.

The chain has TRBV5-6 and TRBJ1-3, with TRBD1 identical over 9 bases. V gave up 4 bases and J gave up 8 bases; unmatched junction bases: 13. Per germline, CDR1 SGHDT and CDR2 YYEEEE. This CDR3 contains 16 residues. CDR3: CASSPLGTGRSDTIYF. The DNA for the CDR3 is TGTGCCAGCAGCCCCCTTGGGACAGGGCGATCGGACACCATATATTTT. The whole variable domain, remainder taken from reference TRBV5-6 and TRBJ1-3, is DAGVTQSPTHLIKTRGQQVTLRCSPKSGHDTVSWYQQALGQGPQFIFQYYEEEERQRGNFPDRFSGHQFPNYSSELNVNALLLGDSALYLCASSPLGTGRSDTIYFGEGSWLTVV.

CDR3 nucleotide sequence: TGTGCCAGCAGCCGCGATTTAGCGGGAGTTCAAAACATTCAGTACTTC. Translation: CASSRDLAGVQNIQYF. The J gene is TRBJ2-4, the V gene TRBV28; 9 positions agree with TRBD2. The germline gives CDR1 MDHEN, CDR2 SYDVKM. This CDR3 spans 16 amino acids. V shed 6 bases and J 5 bases; nucleotides not matched to a gene: 11.

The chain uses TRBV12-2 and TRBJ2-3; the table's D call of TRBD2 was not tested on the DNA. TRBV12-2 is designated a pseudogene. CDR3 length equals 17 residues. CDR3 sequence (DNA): TGTGCAAGTCGCTCGCACAAGACTAGCGGAGGTACAGATACGCAGTATTTT. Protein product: CASRSHKTSGGTDTQYF.

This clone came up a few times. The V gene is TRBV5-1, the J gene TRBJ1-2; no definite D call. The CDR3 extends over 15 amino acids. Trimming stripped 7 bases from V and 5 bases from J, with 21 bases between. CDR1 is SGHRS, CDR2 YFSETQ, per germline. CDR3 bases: TGCGCCAGCCGCCGCGACACATCAAACCTTTATGGCTACACCTTC. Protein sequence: CASRRDTSNLYGYTF.

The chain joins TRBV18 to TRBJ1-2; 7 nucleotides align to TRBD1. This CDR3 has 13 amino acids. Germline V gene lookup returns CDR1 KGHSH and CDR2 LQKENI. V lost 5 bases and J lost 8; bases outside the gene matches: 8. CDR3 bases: TGTGCCAGCTCAACCGAGACAGGGAACGGCTACACCTTC. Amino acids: CASSTETGNGYTF.

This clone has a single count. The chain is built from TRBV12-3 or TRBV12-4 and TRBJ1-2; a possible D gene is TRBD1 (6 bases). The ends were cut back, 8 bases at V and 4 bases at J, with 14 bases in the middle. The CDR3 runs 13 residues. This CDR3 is CASLKQGTYGYTF. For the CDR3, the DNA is TGTGCCAGCCTAAAACAGGGCACCTATGGCTACACCTTC.

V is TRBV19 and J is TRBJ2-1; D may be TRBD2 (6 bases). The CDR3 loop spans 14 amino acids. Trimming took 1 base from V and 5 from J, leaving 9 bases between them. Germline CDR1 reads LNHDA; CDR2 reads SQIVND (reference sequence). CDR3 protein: CASSIVLANNEQFF. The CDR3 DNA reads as TGTGCCAGTAGTATAGTTCTAGCGAACAATGAGCAGTTCTTC.

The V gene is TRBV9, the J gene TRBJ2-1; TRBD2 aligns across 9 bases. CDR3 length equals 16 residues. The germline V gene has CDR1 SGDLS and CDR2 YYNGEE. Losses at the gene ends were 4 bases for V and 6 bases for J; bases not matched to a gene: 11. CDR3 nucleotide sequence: TGTGCCAGCAGCCGTTTGGGCGGGAGGGGGTCCAATGAGCAGTTCTTC. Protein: CASSRLGGRGSNEQFF.

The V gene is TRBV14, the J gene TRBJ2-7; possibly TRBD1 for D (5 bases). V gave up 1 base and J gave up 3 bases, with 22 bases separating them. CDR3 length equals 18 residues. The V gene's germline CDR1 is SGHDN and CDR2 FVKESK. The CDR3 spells CASSQGIKFSRTGYEQYF. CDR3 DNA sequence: TGTGCCAGCAGCCAAGGAATTAAATTCTCTAGAACAGGCTACGAGCAGTACTTC.

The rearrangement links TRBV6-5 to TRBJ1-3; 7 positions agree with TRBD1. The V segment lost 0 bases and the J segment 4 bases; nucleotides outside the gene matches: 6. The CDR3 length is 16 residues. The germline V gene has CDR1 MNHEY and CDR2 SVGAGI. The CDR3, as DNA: TGTGCCAGCAGTTACTCTCTATCGACAGGGGGAAACACCATATATTTT. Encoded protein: CASSYSLSTGGNTIYF.

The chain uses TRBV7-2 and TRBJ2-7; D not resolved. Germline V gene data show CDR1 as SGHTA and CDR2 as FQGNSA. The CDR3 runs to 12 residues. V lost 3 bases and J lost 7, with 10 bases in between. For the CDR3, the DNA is TGTGCCAGCAGCTTGGTAGCCGGAGAGCAGTACTTC. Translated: CASSLVAGEQYF.

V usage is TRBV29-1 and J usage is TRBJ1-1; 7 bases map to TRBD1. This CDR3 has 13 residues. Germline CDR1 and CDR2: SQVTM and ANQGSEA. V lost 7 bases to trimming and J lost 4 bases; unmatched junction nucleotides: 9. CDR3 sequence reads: CSGTQTGITEAFF. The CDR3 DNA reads TGCAGCGGGACCCAGACAGGGATCACTGAAGCTTTCTTT.

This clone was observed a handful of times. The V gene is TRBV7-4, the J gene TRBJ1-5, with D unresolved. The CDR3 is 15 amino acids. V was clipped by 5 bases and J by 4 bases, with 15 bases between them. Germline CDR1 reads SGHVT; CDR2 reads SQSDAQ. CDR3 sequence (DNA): TGTGCCAGCAGCCCCCATCTGGTTAGAAATCAGCCCCAGCATTTT. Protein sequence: CASSPHLVRNQPQHF.

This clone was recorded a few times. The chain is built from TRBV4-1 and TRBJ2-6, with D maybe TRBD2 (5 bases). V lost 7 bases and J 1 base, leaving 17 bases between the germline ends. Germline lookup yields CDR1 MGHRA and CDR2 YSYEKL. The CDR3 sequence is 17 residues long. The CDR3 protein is CASTKGSTGSGANVLTF. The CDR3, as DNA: TGCGCCAGCACAAAAGGGTCAACGGGATCTGGGGCCAACGTCCTGACTTTC.

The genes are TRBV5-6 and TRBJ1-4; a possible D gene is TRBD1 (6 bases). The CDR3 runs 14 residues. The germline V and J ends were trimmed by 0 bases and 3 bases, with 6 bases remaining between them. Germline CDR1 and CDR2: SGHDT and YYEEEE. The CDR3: CASSLGTANEKLFF. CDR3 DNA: TGTGCCAGCAGCTTGGGGACAGCTAATGAAAAACTGTTTTTT.

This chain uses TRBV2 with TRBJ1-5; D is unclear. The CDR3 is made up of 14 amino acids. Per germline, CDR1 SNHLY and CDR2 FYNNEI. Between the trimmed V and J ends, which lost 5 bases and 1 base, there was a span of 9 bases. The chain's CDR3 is CASSWAVSNQPQHF. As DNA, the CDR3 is TGTGCCAGCAGTTGGGCCGTAAGCAATCAGCCCCAGCATTTT.

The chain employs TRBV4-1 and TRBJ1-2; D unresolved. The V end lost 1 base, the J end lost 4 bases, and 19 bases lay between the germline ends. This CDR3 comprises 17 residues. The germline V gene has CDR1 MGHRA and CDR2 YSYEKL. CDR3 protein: CASSQVEVAGASYGYTF. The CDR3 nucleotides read TGCGCCAGCAGCCAAGTTGAGGTGGCCGGTGCATCCTATGGCTACACCTTC.

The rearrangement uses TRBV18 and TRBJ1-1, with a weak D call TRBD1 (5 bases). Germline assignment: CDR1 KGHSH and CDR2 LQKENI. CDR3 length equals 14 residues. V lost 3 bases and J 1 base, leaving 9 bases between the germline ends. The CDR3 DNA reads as TGTGCCAGCTCACCTGGGGCGCAGAACACTGAAGCTTTCTTT. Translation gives CASSPGAQNTEAFF.

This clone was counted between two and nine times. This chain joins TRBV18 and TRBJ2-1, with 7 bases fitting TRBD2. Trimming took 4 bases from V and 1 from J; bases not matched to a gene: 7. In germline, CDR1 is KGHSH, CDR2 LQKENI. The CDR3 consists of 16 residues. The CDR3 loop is CASSLTSGDSYNEQFF. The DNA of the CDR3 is TGTGCCAGCTCACTAACGAGCGGGGATTCCTACAATGAGCAGTTCTTC.